This entry is about one T cell receptor (beta chain). These data come from a study of T cells in women clearing cervical HPV infection. Sequenced by immunoSEQ multiplex PCR; TCRdb stores in-frame clones only, minus some. The specimen's table records some 30,000 clones. The source of this sequence is a woman between 18 and 70 years old with a cervical HPV16 infection that either progressed to CIN3+ or cleared (not recorded which). Sequences were obtained from blood buffy coat.

The chain's CDR3 is CSAGQDRILYNEQFF. The DNA read from the CDR3 is TGCAGCGCCGGACAGGACCGAATCCTGTACAATGAG. The chain recombines TRBV29-1 with TRBJ2-1; 7 nucleotides line up with TRBD1. The CDR3 is cut off 3 residues early in the read; its end comes from the germline J gene. Trimming cost V 7 bases and J 4 bases; bases outside gene matches: 13. Per germline, CDR1 SQVTM and CDR2 ANQGSEA. This CDR3 is built from 15 residues.